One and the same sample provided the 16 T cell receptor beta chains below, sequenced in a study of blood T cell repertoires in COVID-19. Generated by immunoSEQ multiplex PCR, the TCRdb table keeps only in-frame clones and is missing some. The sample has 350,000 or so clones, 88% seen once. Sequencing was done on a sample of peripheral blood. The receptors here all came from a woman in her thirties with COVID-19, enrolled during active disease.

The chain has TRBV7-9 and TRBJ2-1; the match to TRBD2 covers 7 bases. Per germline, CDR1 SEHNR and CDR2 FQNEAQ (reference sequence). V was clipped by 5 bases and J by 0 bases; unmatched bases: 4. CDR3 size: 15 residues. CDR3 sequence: CASSRSGVSYNEQFF. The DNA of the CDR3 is TGTGCCAGCAGCCGAAGCGGGGTCTCCTACAATGAGCAGTTCTTC.

The CDR3 nucleotides are TGTGCCACCAGCAGAGCGGGACTTACTAATGAAAAACTGTTTTTT. This gives the protein CATSRAGLTNEKLFF. The V call is TRBV15, the J call TRBJ1-4; D perhaps matches TRBD1 (5 bases). This CDR3 is built from 15 residues. Trimming removed 1 base at V and 2 bases at J, with 8 bases between. Germline V gives CDR1 LNHNV, CDR2 YYDKDF (reference sequence).

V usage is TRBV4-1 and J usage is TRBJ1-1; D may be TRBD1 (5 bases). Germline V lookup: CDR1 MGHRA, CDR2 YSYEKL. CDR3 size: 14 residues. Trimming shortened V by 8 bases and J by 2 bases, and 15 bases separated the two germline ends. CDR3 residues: CASQATGVNTEAFF. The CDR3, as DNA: TGCGCCAGCCAAGCTACGGGGGTAAACACTGAAGCTTTCTTT.

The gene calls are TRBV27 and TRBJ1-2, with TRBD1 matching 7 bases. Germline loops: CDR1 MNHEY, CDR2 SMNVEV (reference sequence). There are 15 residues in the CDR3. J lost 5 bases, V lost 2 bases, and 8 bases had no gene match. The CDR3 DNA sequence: TGTGCCAGCAGTTTAGCCCTGGGGACAGCTTATGGCTACACCTTC. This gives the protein CASSLALGTAYGYTF.

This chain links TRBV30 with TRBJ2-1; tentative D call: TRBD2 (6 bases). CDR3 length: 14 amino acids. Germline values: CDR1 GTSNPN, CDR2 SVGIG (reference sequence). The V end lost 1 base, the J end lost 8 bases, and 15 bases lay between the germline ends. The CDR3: CAWSGVQASDEQFF. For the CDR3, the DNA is TGTGCCTGGAGTGGAGTCCAGGCTAGCGATGAGCAGTTCTTC.

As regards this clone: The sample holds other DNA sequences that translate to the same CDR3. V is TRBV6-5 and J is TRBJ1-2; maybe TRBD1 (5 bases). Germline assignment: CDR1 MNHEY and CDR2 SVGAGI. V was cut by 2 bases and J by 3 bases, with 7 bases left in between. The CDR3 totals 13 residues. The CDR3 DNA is TGTGCCAGCAGTTACGGAGGGGACTATGGCTACACCTTC. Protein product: CASSYGGDYGYTF.

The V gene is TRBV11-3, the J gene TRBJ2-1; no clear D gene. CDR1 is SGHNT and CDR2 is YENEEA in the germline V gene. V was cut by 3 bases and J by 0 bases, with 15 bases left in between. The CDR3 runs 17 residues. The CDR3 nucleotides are TGTGCCAGCAGCTTGGGCTTGGATTCCGCCTCCTACAATGAGCAGTTCTTC. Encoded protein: CASSLGLDSASYNEQFF.

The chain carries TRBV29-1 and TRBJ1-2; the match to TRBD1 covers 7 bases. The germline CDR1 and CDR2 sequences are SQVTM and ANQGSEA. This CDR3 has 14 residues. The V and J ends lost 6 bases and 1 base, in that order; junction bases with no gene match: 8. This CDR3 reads CSVPRDSLNYGYTF. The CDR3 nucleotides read TGCAGCGTGCCCCGGGACAGCCTTAACTATGGCTACACCTTC.

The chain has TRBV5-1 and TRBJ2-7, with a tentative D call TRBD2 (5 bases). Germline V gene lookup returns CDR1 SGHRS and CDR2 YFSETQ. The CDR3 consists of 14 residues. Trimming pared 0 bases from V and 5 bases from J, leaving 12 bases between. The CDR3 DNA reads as TGCGCCAGCAGCTTGGGTGGGGAGTGGGACGAGCAGTACTTC. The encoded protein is CASSLGGEWDEQYF.

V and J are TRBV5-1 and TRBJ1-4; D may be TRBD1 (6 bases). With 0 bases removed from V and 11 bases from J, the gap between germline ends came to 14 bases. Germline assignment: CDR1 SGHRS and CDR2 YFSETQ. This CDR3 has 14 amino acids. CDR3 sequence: CASSLDAGAGKLFF. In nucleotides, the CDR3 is TGCGCCAGCAGCTTGGATGCAGGGGCCGGGAAACTGTTTTTT.

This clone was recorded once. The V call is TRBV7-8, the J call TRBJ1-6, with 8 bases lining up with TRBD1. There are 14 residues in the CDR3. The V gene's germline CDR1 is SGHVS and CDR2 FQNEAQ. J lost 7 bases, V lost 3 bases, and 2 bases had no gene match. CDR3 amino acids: CASSFGQGNSPLHF. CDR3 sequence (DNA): TGTGCCAGCAGCTTCGGACAGGGAAATTCACCCCTCCACTTT.

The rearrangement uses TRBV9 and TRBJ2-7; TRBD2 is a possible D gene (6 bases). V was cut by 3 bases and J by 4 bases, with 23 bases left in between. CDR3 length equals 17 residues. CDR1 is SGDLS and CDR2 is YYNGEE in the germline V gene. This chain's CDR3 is CASSAEAGPGDGYEQYF. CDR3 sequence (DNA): TGTGCCAGCAGCGCAGAAGCGGGCCCGGGGGACGGTTACGAGCAGTACTTC.

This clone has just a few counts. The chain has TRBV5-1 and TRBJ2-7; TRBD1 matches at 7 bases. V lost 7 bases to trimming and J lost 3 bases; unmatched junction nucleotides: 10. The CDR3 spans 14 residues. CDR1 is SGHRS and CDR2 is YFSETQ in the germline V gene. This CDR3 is CASFRGLIGYEQYV. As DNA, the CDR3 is TGCGCCAGCTTTAGGGGGCTTATCGGCTACGAGCAGTACGTC.

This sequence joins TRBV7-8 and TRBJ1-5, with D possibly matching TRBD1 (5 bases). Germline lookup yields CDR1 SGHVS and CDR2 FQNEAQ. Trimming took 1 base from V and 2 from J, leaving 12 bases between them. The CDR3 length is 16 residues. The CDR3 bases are TGTGCCAGCAGCTTAGTGACGGGGGAACGCAATCAGCCCCAGCATTTT. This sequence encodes CASSLVTGERNQPQHF.

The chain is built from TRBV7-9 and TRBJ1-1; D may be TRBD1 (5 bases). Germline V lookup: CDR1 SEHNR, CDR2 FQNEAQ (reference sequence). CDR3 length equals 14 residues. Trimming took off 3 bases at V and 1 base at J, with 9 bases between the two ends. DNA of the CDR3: TGTGCCAGCAGCTTGGGGCACACGAACACTGAAGCTTTCTTT. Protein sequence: CASSLGHTNTEAFF.

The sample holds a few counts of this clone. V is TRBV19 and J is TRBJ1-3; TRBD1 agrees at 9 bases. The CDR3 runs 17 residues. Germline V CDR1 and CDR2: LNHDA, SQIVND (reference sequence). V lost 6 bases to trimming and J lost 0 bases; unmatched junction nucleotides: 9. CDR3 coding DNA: TGTGCCAGTAGCGTGACAGGGGGTTCCCCCTCTGGAAACACCATATATTTT. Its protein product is CASSVTGGSPSGNTIYF.